A selection of T cell receptor beta chains follows, all from one sample in a study of prognosis after radiotherapy for stage I lung cancer. TCRdb reanalysed the multiplex PCR reads using MiXCR and keeps one entry per CDR3 protein. The profile shows roughly 38,000 distinct CDR3 sequences, roughly 24% of them singletons. The sequenced sample was PBMCs, obtained before or after stereotactic body radiation therapy (not recorded which). These receptors all come from a donor over 45 with non-small cell lung cancer. CDR3s include the opening cysteine and the closing phenylalanine or tryptophan. A D gene is named only where the DNA matches it firmly. Only some rows state a clone size, as once, few, many or a class for expanded clones.

NA	TRBV29-1	TRBJ1-2	many	CSVDLAGQGYTF	TGCAGCGTTGATCTGGCAGGGCAAGGCTACACCTTC
TRBD1	TRBV12-3/TRBV12-4	TRBJ2-7	many	CASSSWGNRGRYEQYF	TGTGCCAGCAGTTCCTGGGGAAACAGGGGAAGGTACGAGCAGTACTTC
NA	TRBV30	TRBJ1-3	NA	CAWSMALSSGSTIYF	TGTGCCTGGAGTATGGCGTTATCGTCTGGAAGCACCATATATTTT
NA	TRBV10-3	TRBJ1-1	many	CAISDGPADSNTEAFF	TGTGCCATCAGTGACGGACCCGCGGATTCGAACACTGAAGCTTTCTTT
TRBD2	TRBV20-1	TRBJ2-5	many	CSASERGRTQETQYF	TGCAGTGCTAGCGAGCGCGGGAGAACCCAAGAGACCCAGTACTTC
NA	TRBV7-8	TRBJ2-3	many	CASSLTSPDTQYF	TGTGCCAGCAGCTTAACGTCCCCAGATACGCAGTATTTT
NA	TRBV6-5	TRBJ1-2	many	CASSYPGNYGYTF	TGTGCCAGCAGTTACCCAGGGAACTATGGCTACACCTTC
NA	TRBV20-1	TRBJ1-2	many	CSATIPDSYGYTF	TGCAGTGCGACTATCCCGGACAGCTATGGCTACACCTTC
NA	TRBV9	TRBJ1-2	many	CASSDRFASYGYTF	TGTGCCAGCAGCGATCGGTTCGCAAGCTATGGCTACACCTTC
NA	TRBV19	TRBJ1-2	many	CASRSPVRVDGYTF	TGTGCCAGTAGATCCCCGGTGAGGGTGGATGGCTACACCTTC
NA	TRBV20-1	TRBJ2-7	NA	CSALNRAQDSYKQYF	TGCAGTGCCCTTAACCGGGCCCAGGATTCCTACAAGCAGTACTTC
NA	TRBV3-1	TRBJ2-1	NA	CASSPKGGTYNEQFF	TGTGCCAGCAGTCCGAAAGGGGGTACCTACAATGAGCAGTTCTTC
TRBD2	TRBV7-9	TRBJ2-2	NA	CASRDMGGTANTGELFF	TGTGCCAGCAGAGATATGGGGGGGACCGCGAACACCGGGGAGCTGTTTTTT
NA	TRBV28	TRBJ1-5	NA	CASSCTGEGQPQHF	TGTGCCAGCAGTTGTACAGGTGAGGGTCAGCCCCAGCATTTT
TRBD1	TRBV6-1	TRBJ1-2	many	CASTSRGTGGVYGYTF	TGTGCCAGCACCAGCCGAGGAACAGGGGGCGTATATGGCTACACCTTC
NA	TRBV20-1	TRBJ1-6	many	CSARDLTAISYNSPLHF	TGCAGTGCTAGAGATTTGACGGCTATCTCCTATAATTCACCCCTCCACTTT
TRBD2	TRBV20-1	TRBJ2-7	many	CSAPGRGGPRSYEQYF	TGCAGTGCCCCTGGGCGGGGGGGCCCGCGATCCTACGAGCAGTACTTC
NA	TRBV20-1	TRBJ1-5	many	CSARRDQPQHF	TGCAGTGCCAGACGGGATCAGCCCCAGCATTTT
TRBD1	TRBV5-6	TRBJ2-1	NA	CASSPTGGLGNERFF	TGTGCCAGCAGCCCGACAGGGGGCCTGGGCAATGAGCGGTTCTTC
NA	TRBV9	TRBJ2-1	many	CASSVLGSSNEQFF	TGTGCCAGCAGCGTATTGGGTAGCAGCAATGAGCAGTTCTTC
NA	TRBV7-2	TRBJ1-3	many	CASSLARGRSGNTIYF	TGTGCCAGCAGCTTAGCCCGGGGGCGGTCTGGAAACACCATATATTTT
NA	TRBV5-4	TRBJ1-3	many	CASSRSGGSGNTIYF	TGTGCCAGCAGCCGTTCGGGGGGGTCAGGAAACACCATATATTTT
NA	TRBV12-3/TRBV12-4	TRBJ2-7	many	CASSRADISSYEQYF	TGTGCCAGCAGCCGGGCCGACATATCATCCTACGAGCAGTACTTC
NA	TRBV30	TRBJ1-1	many	CAWSVRLLDTEAFF	TGTGCCTGGAGTGTAAGACTTTTGGACACTGAAGCTTTCTTT